A single sample gave rise to the 17 T cell receptor beta chains below, sequenced in a study of T-cell reconstitution after alpha-beta-depleted transplantation in children. Unique molecular identifiers were used to barcode this TCRbeta library. One entry per CDR3 protein results from TCRdb running MiXCR on the PCR reads. The table has about 400,000 distinct CDR3 sequences, about 17% seen once. This sample comprised PBMCs, mostly from graft donor cells, obtained 360 days after TCRalphabeta/CD19-depleted stem cell transplant. These TCRs come from a boy under two years old who had a stem cell transplant for Wiskott-Aldrich syndrome, so the T cells may come from the graft donor.

The V and J genes are TRBV10-3 and TRBJ1-6; D may be TRBD1 (5 bases). From germline, CDR1 is ENHRY and CDR2 SYGVKD. The V gene lost 3 bases and the J gene lost 9 bases, with 12 bases spanning the gap. This CDR3 spans 14 amino acids. This chain's CDR3 is CAISDEGRGSPLHF. The CDR3, as DNA: TGTGCCATCAGTGACGAGGGGAGGGGTTCACCCCTCCACTTT.

CDR3 loop: CASSLAGHYSYEQYF. CDR3 sequence (DNA): TGTGCCAGCAGCTTAGCGGGACACTACTCCTACGAGCAGTACTTC. The genes are TRBV7-9 and TRBJ2-7; TRBD1 is a possible D gene (6 bases). The CDR3 is 15 amino acids. V was trimmed by 0 bases and J by 0 bases, leaving 9 bases between them. Germline values: CDR1 SEHNR, CDR2 FQNEAQ (reference sequence).

This clonotype was counted only a few times. The V gene is TRBV10-3, the J gene TRBJ2-1, with no clear D. The CDR3 is 17 amino acids. The V and J ends lost 2 bases and 0 bases respectively, with 14 bases between them. Germline V CDR1 and CDR2: ENHRY, SYGVKD. CDR3 nucleotide sequence: TGTGCCATCAGTGAGCCCTCAGACCCTCGCTCCTACAATGAGCAGTTCTTC. Its translation is CAISEPSDPRSYNEQFF.

This clonotype has a handful of counts. The rearrangement uses TRBV20-1 and TRBJ2-2; D is unresolved. This CDR3 is built from 16 residues. Per germline, CDR1 DFQATT and CDR2 SNEGSKA (reference sequence). The V gene lost 6 bases and the J gene lost 0 bases, with 17 bases spanning the gap. CDR3 amino acids: CSAAIMPSSNTGELFF. DNA of the CDR3: TGCAGTGCGGCAATAATGCCCAGCTCGAACACCGGGGAGCTGTTTTTT.

The chain employs TRBV7-9 and TRBJ1-5; 8 bases align to TRBD1. The length of the CDR3 is 16 residues. V gave up 5 bases and J gave up 3 bases; unmatched junction bases: 9. Germline CDR1 is SEHNR and CDR2 is FQNEAQ (reference sequence). CDR3 amino acids: CASSLGTGGVNQPQHF. The CDR3, as DNA: TGTGCCAGCAGCCTTGGGACAGGTGGGGTCAATCAGCCCCAGCATTTT.

This chain links TRBV29-1 with TRBJ1-2; a possible D gene is TRBD1 (6 bases). Between the trimmed V and J ends, which lost 7 bases and 4 bases, there was a span of 19 bases. The CDR3 runs 14 residues. CDR1 SQVTM and CDR2 ANQGSEA come from the germline V gene. CDR3 in DNA: TGCAGCGCCGAGGGGCAGGGGAGTACCTATGGCTACACCTTC. Its protein product is CSAEGQGSTYGYTF.

The CDR3 nucleotides read TGTGCCAGTAAGGGGGTAAACATTCAGTACTTC. Its protein is CASKGVNIQYF. The chain recombines TRBV19 with TRBJ2-4; TRBD1 might be the D (6 bases). Germline V gene sequence: CDR1 LNHDA, CDR2 SQIVND (reference sequence). Trimming cost V 7 bases and J 6 bases, with 7 bases left between them. CDR3 length: 11 residues.

The chain carries TRBV7-9 and TRBJ2-5, with TRBD2 as a possible D gene (6 bases). Germline CDR1 reads SEHNR; CDR2 reads FQNEAQ (reference sequence). CDR3 size: 16 residues. The V end was cut by 5 bases, the J end by 13 bases, with 29 bases between. The CDR3 loop is CASSPLGQDYPPWRYF. The DNA of the CDR3 is TGTGCCAGCAGCCCCTTGGGCCAGGACTACCCCCCGTGGAGGTACTTC.

The chain couples TRBV12-3 or TRBV12-4 to TRBJ2-2, with TRBD1 matching 9 bases. The CDR3 spans 15 residues. V dropped 5 bases and J dropped 4; count of bases not matched to a gene: 5. DNA for the CDR3: TGTGCCAGCAGTCGGGACAGGGTTTCCACCGGGGAGCTGTTTTTT. As protein: CASSRDRVSTGELFF.

The CDR3 loop reads CATSRWEVNEQFF. DNA for the CDR3: TGTGCCACCAGCAGGTGGGAGGTAAACGAGCAGTTCTTC. The chain combines TRBV15 with TRBJ2-1, with D possibly being TRBD2 (6 bases). CDR1 is LNHNV and CDR2 is YYDKDF in the germline V gene (reference sequence). CDR3 size: 13 residues. The V gene lost 3 bases and the J gene lost 10 bases, with 13 bases spanning the gap.

In its sample, this clonotype was seen a few times. The chain combines TRBV4-2 with TRBJ2-5; 11 bases align to TRBD2. Germline values: CDR1 LGHNA, CDR2 YNFKEQ. The CDR3 loop spans 16 amino acids. The ends lost 4 bases at V and 2 bases at J; junction bases unmatched: 6. CDR3 residues: CASSRDVAGGQETQYF. Written as DNA, the CDR3 is TGTGCCAGCAGCCGGGACGTAGCGGGGGGGCAAGAGACCCAGTACTTC.

The table lists this clonotype with a few counts. V and J are TRBV10-3 and TRBJ2-4; D unresolved. The germline gives CDR1 ENHRY, CDR2 SYGVKD. The CDR3 covers 12 residues. Trimming shortened V by 3 bases and J by 8 bases, and 8 bases separated the two germline ends. Written as DNA, the CDR3 is TGTGCCATCAGTGACTCTGGGTACATTCAGTACTTC. It is translated as CAISDSGYIQYF.

The chain combines TRBV5-1 with TRBJ2-1; unclear D gene. The V gene lost 5 bases and the J gene lost 4 bases, with 10 bases spanning the gap. The germline CDR1 and CDR2 sequences are SGHRS and YFSETQ. CDR3 length equals 13 residues. CDR3 residues: CASRVQEYNEQFF. Here the CDR3 DNA reads TGCGCCAGCAGGGTGCAAGAATACAATGAGCAGTTCTTC.

There are a few counts of this clonotype. The rearrangement links TRBV12-3 or TRBV12-4 to TRBJ2-1; 7 bases fit TRBD2. J gave up 9 bases and V 6 bases, and 14 bases lay outside the gene matches. This CDR3 is 15 amino acids long. CDR3 sequence reads: CASRGGGLGDSEQFF. DNA for the CDR3: TGTGCCAGCAGGGGGGGAGGACTAGGTGACAGTGAGCAGTTCTTC.

The chain has TRBV20-1 and TRBJ1-5; D remains ambiguous. Germline CDR1 is DFQATT and CDR2 is SNEGSKA (reference sequence). The CDR3 has 13 amino acids. Trimming left V 6 bases short and J 0 bases short, with 9 bases between. The CDR3 is CSAETDSNQPQHF. CDR3 nucleotide sequence: TGCAGTGCGGAAACGGATAGCAATCAGCCCCAGCATTTT.

The chain employs TRBV5-1 and TRBJ1-1; D is unresolved. The V end was cut by 0 bases, the J end by 3 bases, with 6 bases between. This CDR3 is 13 amino acids long. Looked up from germline, CDR1 is SGHRS and CDR2 is YFSETQ. The CDR3 nucleotides read TGCGCCAGCAGCTTGGCCGGTTACACTGAAGCTTTCTTT. The encoded protein is CASSLAGYTEAFF. Drawing the rest from reference TRBV5-1 and TRBJ1-1, the complete variable domain is KAGVTQTPRYLIKTRGQQVTLSCSPISGHRSVSWYQQTPGQGLQFLFEYFSETQRNKGNFPGRFSGRQFSNSRSEMNVSTLELGDSALYLCASSLAGYTEAFFGQGTRLTVV.

This clonotype has ten or more counts. V is TRBV12-3 or TRBV12-4 and J is TRBJ2-1; 10 positions agree with TRBD1. This CDR3 has 13 residues. With 3 bases clipped from V and 7 bases from J, the junction kept 0 bases outside the gene matches. CDR3 amino acids: CASSLDRGNEQFF. The DNA of the CDR3 is TGTGCCAGCAGTTTGGACAGGGGGAATGAGCAGTTCTTC.